This T cell receptor (beta chain) was recovered during a study of human T cells and chemical hapten exposure. Many counts were recorded for this clonotype. V was pared by 4 bases and J by 1 base, with 5 bases between. There are 12 residues in the CDR3. From germline, CDR1 is KGHSH and CDR2 LQKENI. MiXCR, run by TCRdb on the RACE reads, gives a single entry per CDR3 protein. The table includes under 450,000 distinct CDR3 sequences, approximately 5.1% detected once. This sample's time point: patch test 1, 2 weeks after DPC sensitization. Treatment indicated: therapeutic diphenylcyclopropenone sensitization with weekly scalp DPC.

The material was whole blood, obtained in connection with sensitization to the hapten diphenylcyclopropenone (DPC). The TCR sequence derives from a woman in her forties or fifties with alopecia areata. Some clones in this sample may be carry-over from other donors' samples. J is TRBJ2-7 and V is TRBV18; D ambiguous. The CDR3 DNA follows: TGTGCCAGCTCACGGGCATCCTACGAGCAGTACTTC. Amino acid sequence: CASSRASYEQYF. The whole variable domain, filled in from reference TRBV18 and TRBJ2-7, reads NAGVMQNPRHLVRRRGQEARLRCSPMKGHSHVYWYRQLPEEGLKFMVYLQKENIIDESGMPKERFSAEFPKEGPSILRIQQVVRGDSAAYFCASSRASYEQYFGPGTRLTVT.